This is a list of T cell receptor beta chains from one sample in a study of blood T cell repertoires in COVID-19. The protocol was immunoSEQ multiplex PCR, while the TCRdb copy is restricted to in-frame clones and leaves out a portion. The sample lists hundreds of thousands of clones, approximately 84% seen once, with under 2% in the top ten. Sequencing was performed on peripheral blood. The receptor set was obtained from a woman aged 80 or older with acute or convalescent COVID-19. Both conserved end residues are part of each CDR3.

>TRBJ1-3|TRBV27
CASRSGTWSSGNTIYF
>TRBJ1-2|TRBV6-5
CASSIEQGYTF
>TRBJ1-2|TRBV12-3/TRBV12-4
CASGRNAGGYTF
>TRBJ2-3|TRBV7-2
CASSAPTSGTDTQYF
>TRBJ2-7|TRBV4-2
CASSTPGQGAGEQYF
>TRBJ2-7|TRBV28
CASSLYRLAVEQYF
>TRBJ2-7|TRBV2
CASSDRRTRAYEQYF
>TRBJ2-1|TRBV28
CASSPTGQGSYNEQFF
>TRBJ1-1|TRBV12-3/TRBV12-4
CASSLGRAEAFF
>TRBJ1-1|TRBV19
CASRNRGGTEAFF
>TRBJ2-7|TRBV6-2/TRBV6-3
CASSPDGTSGISYEQYF
>TRBJ1-5|TRBV7-2
CASSFRQGGQPQHF
>TRBJ1-1|TRBV19
CASSRGQVTNTEAFF
>TRBJ1-5|TRBV4-3
CASSPSRDTFQPQHF
>TRBJ2-5|TRBV5-4
CASKSTGGGETQYF
>TRBJ1-2|TRBV28
CASRPTGREGGYTF
>TRBJ2-1|TRBV11-2
CASSLGLYPSYNEQFF